The 20 T cell receptor beta chains listed next were all sequenced from one sample in a study of Graves' ophthalmopathy and Graves' hyperthyroidism. RNA transcripts were the template, and TCR beta CDR3 regions were amplified from them. The first-round RT-PCR employed HTBI primers together with the Qiagen OneStep RT-PCR kit. A multiplex PCR was then performed as the second round. TCRdb itself ran the multiplex PCR reads through MiXCR, one entry per CDR3 protein. The sample shows hundreds of thousands of distinct CDR3 sequences, about 22% of them seen only once. What was sequenced was peripheral blood. These receptors were collected from a woman between 45 and 60 years old with Graves' ophthalmopathy.

Turning to this clonotype: A read error may explain this, as a much larger clone is one base away. The V and J genes are TRBV14 and TRBJ2-6; D is unclear. This CDR3 region has 16 residues. From germline, CDR1 is SGHDN and CDR2 FVKESK. The CDR3 spells CAISQVGWTGANVLTF. CDR3 sequence (DNA): TGTGCCATCAGCCAAGTAGGTTGGACTGGGGCCAACGTCCTGACTTTC.

This clonotype was observed many times. This chain uses TRBV12-3 or TRBV12-4 with TRBJ2-5, with TRBD2 identical over 15 bases. CDR3 length: 18 residues. Trimming at V came to 5 bases and at J to 4 bases, leaving 11 bases not matched to a gene. The CDR3 bases are TGTGCCAGCAGTACTAATCCGGGACTAGCGGGAGGTGGAGAGACCCAGTACTTC. Protein sequence: CASSTNPGLAGGGETQYF.

The rearrangement uses TRBV5-1 and TRBJ2-7; 7 positions match TRBD1. Germline assignment: CDR1 SGHRS and CDR2 YFSETQ. Trimming took 7 bases from V and 1 from J; bases not matched to a gene: 5. The CDR3 sequence is 13 residues long. The CDR3 protein is CASPTGDSYEQYF. CDR3 bases: TGCGCCAGCCCAACAGGGGATTCCTACGAGCAGTACTTC.

The chain carries TRBV19 and TRBJ2-7; 9 bases are shared with TRBD1. Trimming at V came to 10 bases and at J to 3 bases, leaving 10 bases not matched to a gene. Per the germline V gene, CDR1 is LNHDA and CDR2 is SQIVND (reference sequence). CDR3 length: 14 amino acids. CDR3 sequence: CATSGGQGNYEQYF. The CDR3 DNA reads as TGTGCCACCAGTGGGGGACAGGGAAACTACGAGCAGTACTTC. The variable domain in full, completed from reference TRBV19 and TRBJ2-7, reads DGGITQSPKYLFRKEGQNVTLSCEQNLNHDAMYWYRQDPGQGLRLIYYSQIVNDFQKGDIAEGYSVSREKKESFPLTVTSAQKNPTAFYLCATSGGQGNYEQYFGPGTRLTVT.

This clonotype was observed at least ten times. The gene calls are TRBV6-1 and TRBJ1-2; tentatively, D is TRBD1 (6 bases). The CDR3 spans 13 residues. Trimming stripped 6 bases from V and 9 bases from J, with 17 bases between. Germline CDR1 and CDR2: MNHNS and SASEGT. CDR3 amino acids: CASRTTGKTSYTF. As DNA, the CDR3 is TGTGCCAGCAGAACAACAGGGAAGACTAGCTACACCTTC.

This clonotype has at least ten counts. V and J are TRBV27 and TRBJ1-1; no clear D. Per germline, CDR1 MNHEY and CDR2 SMNVEV (reference sequence). V lost 5 bases and J lost 6, with 22 bases in between. The CDR3 extends over 16 amino acids. The CDR3 loop is CASSPRLWEGASEAFF. CDR3 nucleotides: TGTGCCAGCAGTCCACGCCTTTGGGAGGGCGCCTCTGAAGCTTTCTTT.

As for this clonotype: At one end, the junction sequence differs from germline, possibly due to a read error. The V and J genes are TRBV4-2 and TRBJ2-3; possible D gene TRBD2, 5 bases. Per germline, CDR1 LGHNA and CDR2 YNFKEQ. The CDR3 has 16 residues. CDR3: CTSSHLAGGLPDTQYF. CDR3 in DNA: TGTACCAGCAGCCACCTAGCCGGAGGTCTCCCAGATACGCAGTATTTT.

The rearrangement joins TRBV3-1 to TRBJ2-2, with D possibly TRBD2 on 5 matching bases. The CDR3 extends over 16 amino acids. The V end was cut by 1 base, the J end by 7 bases, with 16 bases between. Per germline, CDR1 LGHDT and CDR2 YNNKEL (reference sequence). Here the CDR3 DNA reads TGTGCCAGCAGCCAAGGGGCGAAACTAGTCGGCGGGGAGCTGTTTTTT. As protein: CASSQGAKLVGGELFF.

The table lists this clonotype with many counts. The rearrangement joins TRBV30 to TRBJ1-5, with D maybe TRBD1 (6 bases). The V gene lost 1 base and the J gene lost 5 bases, with 9 bases spanning the gap. CDR3 length: 13 residues. Germline V gives CDR1 GTSNPN, CDR2 SVGIG (reference sequence). DNA for the CDR3: TGTGCCTGGAGTGGGGGGCGCGATCAGCCCCAGCATTTT. The encoded protein is CAWSGGRDQPQHF. The whole variable domain, remainder taken from reference TRBV30 and TRBJ1-5, is SQTIHQWPATLVQPVGSPLSLECTVEGTSNPNLYWYRQAAGRGLQLLFYSVGIGQISSEVPQNLSASRPQDRQFILSSKKLLLSDSGFYLCAWSGGRDQPQHFGDGTRLSIL.

This clonotype was recorded many times. J is TRBJ2-2 and V is TRBV9; D unresolved. Trimming removed 0 bases at V and 0 bases at J, with 9 bases between. The CDR3 contains 16 residues. Germline V lookup: CDR1 SGDLS, CDR2 YYNGEE. CDR3 DNA sequence: TGTGCCAGCAGCGTAGGGCCCGCGGCGAACACCGGGGAGCTGTTTTTT. It is translated as CASSVGPAANTGELFF. Based on the CDR3 plus reference TRBV9 and TRBJ2-2, the full variable domain is DSGVTQTPKHLITATGQRVTLRCSPRSGDLSVYWYQQSLDQGLQFLIQYYNGEERAKGNILERFSAQQFPDLHSELNLSSLELGDSALYFCASSVGPAANTGELFFGEGSRLTVL.

The chain links TRBV28 to TRBJ2-5, with TRBD1 matching 7 bases. The CDR3 spans 16 residues. J was trimmed by 2 bases and V by 3 bases; bases with no gene match: 9. Germline V CDR1 and CDR2: MDHEN, SYDVKM. The CDR3 nucleotides are TGTGCCAGCAGTTTCTCCGGGACAGCCTTACAAGAGACCCAGTACTTC. It specifies CASSFSGTALQETQYF.

This clonotype was counted at least ten times. The V and J genes are TRBV24-1 and TRBJ1-1; D unresolved. Germline V gene lookup returns CDR1 KGHDR and CDR2 SFDVKD. Trimming removed 7 bases from V and 1 base from J, with 6 bases in between. The CDR3 spans 12 residues. CDR3 sequence (DNA): TGTGCCACCAGGTCACAGAACACTGAAGCTTTCTTT. It yields the protein CATRSQNTEAFF.

Only one count was recorded for this clonotype. This chain connects TRBV12-3 or TRBV12-4 to TRBJ2-2; TRBD1 matches at 7 bases. This CDR3 spans 15 amino acids. V trimming: 3 bases; J trimming: 4 bases; junction bases outside the gene matches: 5. The CDR3 loop is CASSFAGGSTGELFF. CDR3 bases: TGTGCCAGCAGTTTCGCAGGGGGTAGCACCGGGGAGCTGTTTTTT.

The chain joins TRBV6-1 to TRBJ1-1; D gene unclear. Germline lookup yields CDR1 MNHNS and CDR2 SASEGT. CDR3 length equals 14 residues. With 4 bases removed from V and 1 base from J, the gap between germline ends came to 10 bases. The DNA of the CDR3 is TGTGCCAGCAGTGGAGAAACTTGGAACACTGAAGCTTTCTTT. Protein sequence: CASSGETWNTEAFF.

The rearrangement joins TRBV2 to TRBJ2-5; 8 bases map to TRBD1. V lost 7 bases and J lost 5; bases outside the gene matches: 9. The germline gives CDR1 SNHLY, CDR2 FYNNEI. The CDR3 runs 14 residues. The CDR3 nucleotides read TGTGCCAGCACCTTCTCGACAGGGGTGGAGACCCAGTACTTC. It translates to CASTFSTGVETQYF.

This clonotype was recorded many times. The rearrangement uses TRBV11-3 and TRBJ2-7; 9 positions agree with TRBD2. Germline V CDR1 and CDR2: SGHNT, YENEEA. The J segment lost 1 base and the V segment lost 5 bases, leaving 6 bases of the junction unmatched. CDR3 length equals 15 residues. This chain's CDR3 is CASSGGSGSSYEQYF. CDR3 bases: TGTGCCAGCAGCGGCGGTAGCGGGAGTTCCTACGAGCAGTACTTC.

This clonotype appeared many times. The chain employs TRBV2 and TRBJ1-3; D remains unclear. Germline V CDR1 and CDR2: SNHLY, FYNNEI. The CDR3 is 15 amino acids. Trimming took 3 bases from V and 0 from J, leaving 9 bases between them. CDR3 DNA sequence: TGTGCCAGCAGTGACCGGCGTAACTCTGGAAACACCATATATTTT. Amino acids: CASSDRRNSGNTIYF.

At least ten counts were recorded for this clonotype. The J gene is TRBJ2-7, the V gene TRBV11-2, with TRBD2 matching 9 bases. This CDR3 contains 16 residues. The V and J ends lost 5 bases and 6 bases, in that order; junction bases with no gene match: 14. Germline loops: CDR1 SGHAT, CDR2 FQNNGV. The CDR3 spells CASSAAARTSASEQYF. DNA for the CDR3: TGTGCCAGCAGCGCCGCGGCTCGGACTAGCGCCTCCGAGCAGTACTTC. Looking up the rest from reference TRBV11-2 and TRBJ2-7 gives the full variable domain: EAGVAQSPRYKIIEKRQSVAFWCNPISGHATLYWYQQILGQGPKLLIQFQNNGVVDDSQLPKDRFSAERLKGVDSTLKIQPAKLEDSAVYLCASSAAARTSASEQYFGPGTRLTVT.

V gene TRBV5-1 combines with J gene TRBJ2-7; the match to TRBD1 covers 7 bases. CDR3 length: 14 amino acids. V dropped 5 bases and J dropped 2; count of bases not matched to a gene: 7. CDR1 and CDR2 from the germline V gene are SGHRS and YFSETQ. The CDR3 bases are TGCGCCAGCAGGCAACAGGGGAACGCCTACGAGCAGTACTTC. Translated, it gives CASRQQGNAYEQYF.

The chain links TRBV12-3 or TRBV12-4 to TRBJ1-5; 8 positions agree with TRBD1. The CDR3 has 16 amino acids. V dropped 6 bases and J dropped 3; count of bases not matched to a gene: 10. CDR3 DNA sequence: TGTGCCAGCAGAGCGCCGGGACAGGTGATCAATCAGCCCCAGCATTTT. Protein product: CASRAPGQVINQPQHF.